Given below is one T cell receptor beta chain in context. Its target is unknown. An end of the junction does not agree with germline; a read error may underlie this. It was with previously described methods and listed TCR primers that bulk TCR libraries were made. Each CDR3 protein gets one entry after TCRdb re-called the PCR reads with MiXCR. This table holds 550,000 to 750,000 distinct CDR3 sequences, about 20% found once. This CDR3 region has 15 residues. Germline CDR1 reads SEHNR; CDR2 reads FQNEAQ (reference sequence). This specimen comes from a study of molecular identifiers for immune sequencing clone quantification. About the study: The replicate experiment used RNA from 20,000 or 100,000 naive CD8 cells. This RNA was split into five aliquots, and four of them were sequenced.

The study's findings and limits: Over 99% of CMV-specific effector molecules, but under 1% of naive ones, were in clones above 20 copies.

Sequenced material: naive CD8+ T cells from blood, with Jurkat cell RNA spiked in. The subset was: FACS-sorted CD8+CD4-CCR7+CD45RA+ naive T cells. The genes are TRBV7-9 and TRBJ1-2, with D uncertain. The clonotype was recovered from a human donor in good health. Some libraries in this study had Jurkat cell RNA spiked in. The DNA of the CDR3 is TGTGCCAGCGGCTTAGCGGGCAACCCAAACTATGGCTACACCTTC. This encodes CASGLAGNPNYGYTF.